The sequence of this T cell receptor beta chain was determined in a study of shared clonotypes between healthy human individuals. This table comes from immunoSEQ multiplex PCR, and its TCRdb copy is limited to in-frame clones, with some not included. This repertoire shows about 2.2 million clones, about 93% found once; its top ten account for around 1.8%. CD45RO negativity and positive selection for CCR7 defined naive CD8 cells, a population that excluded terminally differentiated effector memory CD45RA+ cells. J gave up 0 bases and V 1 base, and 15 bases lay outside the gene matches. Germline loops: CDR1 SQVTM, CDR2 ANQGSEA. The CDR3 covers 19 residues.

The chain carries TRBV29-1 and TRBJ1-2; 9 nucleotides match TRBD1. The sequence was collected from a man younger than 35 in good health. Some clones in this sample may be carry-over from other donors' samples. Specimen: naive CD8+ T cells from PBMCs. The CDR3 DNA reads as TGCAGCGTTGAAGTCAGGGGGGCGACAGGGGGAGCTACTAACTATGGCTACACCTTC. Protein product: CSVEVRGATGGATNYGYTF.